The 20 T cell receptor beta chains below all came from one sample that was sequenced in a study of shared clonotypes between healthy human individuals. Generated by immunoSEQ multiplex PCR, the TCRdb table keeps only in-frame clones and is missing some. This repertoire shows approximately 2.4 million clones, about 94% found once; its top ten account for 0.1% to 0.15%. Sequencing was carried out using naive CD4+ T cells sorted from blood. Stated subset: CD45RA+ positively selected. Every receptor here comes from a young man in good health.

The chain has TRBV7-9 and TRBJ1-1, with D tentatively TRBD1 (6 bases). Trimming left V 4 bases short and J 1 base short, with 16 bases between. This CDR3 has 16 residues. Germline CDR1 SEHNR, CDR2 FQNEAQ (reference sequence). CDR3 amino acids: CASSSAGTIRNTEAFF. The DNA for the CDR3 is TGTGCCAGCAGCTCCGCCGGGACAATCCGGAACACTGAAGCTTTCTTT.

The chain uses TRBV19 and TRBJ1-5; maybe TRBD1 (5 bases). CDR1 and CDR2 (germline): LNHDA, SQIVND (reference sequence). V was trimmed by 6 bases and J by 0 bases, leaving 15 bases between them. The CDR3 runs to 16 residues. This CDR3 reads CASRFDSTYSNQPQHF. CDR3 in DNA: TGTGCCAGTAGATTCGACAGTACATATAGCAATCAGCCCCAGCATTTT.

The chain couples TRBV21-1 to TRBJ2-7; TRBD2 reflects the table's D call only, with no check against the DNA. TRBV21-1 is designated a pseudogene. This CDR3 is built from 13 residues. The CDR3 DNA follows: TGTGCCAGCAGCAAAGCTCCTGCCTACGAGCAGTACTTC. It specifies CASSKAPAYEQYF.

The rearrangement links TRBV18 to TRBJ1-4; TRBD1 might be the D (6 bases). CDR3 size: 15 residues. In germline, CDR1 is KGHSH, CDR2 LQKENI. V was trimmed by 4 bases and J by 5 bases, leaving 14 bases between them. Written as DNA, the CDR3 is TGTGCCAGCTCACAACGACAGGATAAGAATGAAAAACTGTTTTTT. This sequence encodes CASSQRQDKNEKLFF. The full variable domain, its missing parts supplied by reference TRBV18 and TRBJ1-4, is NAGVMQNPRHLVRRRGQEARLRCSPMKGHSHVYWYRQLPEEGLKFMVYLQKENIIDESGMPKERFSAEFPKEGPSILRIQQVVRGDSAAYFCASSQRQDKNEKLFFGSGTQLSVL.

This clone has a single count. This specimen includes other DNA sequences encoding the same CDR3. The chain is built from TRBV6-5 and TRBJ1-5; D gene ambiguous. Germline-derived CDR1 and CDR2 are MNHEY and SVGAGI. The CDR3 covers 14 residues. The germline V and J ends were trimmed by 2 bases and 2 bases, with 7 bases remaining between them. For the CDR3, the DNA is TGTGCCAGCAGTTACAGGCAGGGCAATCAGCCCCAGCATTTT. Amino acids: CASSYRQGNQPQHF.

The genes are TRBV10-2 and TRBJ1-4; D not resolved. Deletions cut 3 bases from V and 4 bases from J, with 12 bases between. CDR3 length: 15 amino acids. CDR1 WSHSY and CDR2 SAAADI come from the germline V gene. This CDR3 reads CASSESGSGNEKLFF. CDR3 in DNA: TGCGCCAGCAGTGAATCGGGGTCGGGTAATGAAAAACTGTTTTTT.

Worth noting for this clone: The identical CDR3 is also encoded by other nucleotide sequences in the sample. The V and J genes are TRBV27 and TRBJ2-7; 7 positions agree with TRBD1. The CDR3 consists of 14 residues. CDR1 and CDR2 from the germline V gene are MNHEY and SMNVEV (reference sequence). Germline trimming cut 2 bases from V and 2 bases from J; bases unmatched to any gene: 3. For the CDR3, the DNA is TGTGCCAGCAGTTTAGGTACAGGGGCCTACGAGCAGTACTTC. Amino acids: CASSLGTGAYEQYF.

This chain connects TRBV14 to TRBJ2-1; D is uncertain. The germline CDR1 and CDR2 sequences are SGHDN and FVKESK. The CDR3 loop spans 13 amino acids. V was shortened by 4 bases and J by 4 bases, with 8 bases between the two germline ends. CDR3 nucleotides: TGTGCCAGCAGCCCGCAGGCTTACAATGAGCAGTTCTTC. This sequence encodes CASSPQAYNEQFF.

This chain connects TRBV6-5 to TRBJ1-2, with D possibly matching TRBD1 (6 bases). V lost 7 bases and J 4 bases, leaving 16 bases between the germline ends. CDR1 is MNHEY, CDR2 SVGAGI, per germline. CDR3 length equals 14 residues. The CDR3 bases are TGTGCCAGCACCAACAGGGCAGGCGGCTATGGCTACACCTTC. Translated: CASTNRAGGYGYTF.

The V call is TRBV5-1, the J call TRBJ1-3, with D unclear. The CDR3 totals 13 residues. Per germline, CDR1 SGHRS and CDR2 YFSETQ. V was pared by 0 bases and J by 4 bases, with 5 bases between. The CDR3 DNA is TGCGCCAGCAGCTTGGAGTGGGGAAACACCATATATTTT. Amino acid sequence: CASSLEWGNTIYF.

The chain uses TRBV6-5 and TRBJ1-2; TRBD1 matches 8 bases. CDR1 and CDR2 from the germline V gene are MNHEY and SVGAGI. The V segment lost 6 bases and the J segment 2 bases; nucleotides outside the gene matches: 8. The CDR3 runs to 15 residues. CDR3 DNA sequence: TGTGCCAGCAGGACAGGGGAACTACTCAACTATGGCTACACCTTC. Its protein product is CASRTGELLNYGYTF.

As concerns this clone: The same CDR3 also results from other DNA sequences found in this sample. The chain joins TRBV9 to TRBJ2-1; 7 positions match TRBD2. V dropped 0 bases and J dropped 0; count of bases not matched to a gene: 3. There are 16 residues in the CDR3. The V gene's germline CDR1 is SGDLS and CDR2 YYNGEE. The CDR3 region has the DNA TGTGCCAGCAGCGTAGGTGGCGGGAGCTCCTACAATGAGCAGTTCTTC. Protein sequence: CASSVGGGSSYNEQFF.

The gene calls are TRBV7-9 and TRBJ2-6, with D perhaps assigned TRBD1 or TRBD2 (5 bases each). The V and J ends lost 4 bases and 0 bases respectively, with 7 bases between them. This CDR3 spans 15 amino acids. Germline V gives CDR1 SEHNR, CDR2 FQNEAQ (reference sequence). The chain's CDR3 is CASSSGLSGANVLTF. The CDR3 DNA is TGTGCCAGCAGCTCGGGGCTCTCTGGGGCCAACGTCCTGACTTTC.

This CDR3 reads CASSEQGLHRGNTIYF. The DNA of the CDR3 is TGTGCCAGCAGTGAACAGGGCCTCCACCGGGGAAACACCATATATTTT. The rearrangement links TRBV6-1 to TRBJ1-3; TRBD1 is a possible D gene (5 bases). From germline, CDR1 is MNHNS and CDR2 SASEGT. The CDR3 extends over 16 amino acids. Trimming pared 2 bases from V and 4 bases from J, leaving 15 bases between.

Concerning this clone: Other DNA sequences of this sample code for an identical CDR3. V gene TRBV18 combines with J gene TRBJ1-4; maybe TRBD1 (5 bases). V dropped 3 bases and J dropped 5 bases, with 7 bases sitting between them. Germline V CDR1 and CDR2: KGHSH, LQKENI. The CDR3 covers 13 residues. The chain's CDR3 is CASSPGVNEKLFF. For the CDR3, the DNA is TGTGCCAGCTCACCGGGGGTCAATGAAAAACTGTTTTTT. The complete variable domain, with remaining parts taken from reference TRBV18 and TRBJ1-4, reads NAGVMQNPRHLVRRRGQEARLRCSPMKGHSHVYWYRQLPEEGLKFMVYLQKENIIDESGMPKERFSAEFPKEGPSILRIQQVVRGDSAAYFCASSPGVNEKLFFGSGTQLSVL.

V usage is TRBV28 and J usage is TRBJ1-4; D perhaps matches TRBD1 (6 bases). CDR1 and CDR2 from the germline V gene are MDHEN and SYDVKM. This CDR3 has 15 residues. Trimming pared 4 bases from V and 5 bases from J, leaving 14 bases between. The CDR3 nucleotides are TGTGCCAGCAGTTCAACAGGGAAGGGGAATGAAAAACTGTTTTTT. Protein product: CASSSTGKGNEKLFF.

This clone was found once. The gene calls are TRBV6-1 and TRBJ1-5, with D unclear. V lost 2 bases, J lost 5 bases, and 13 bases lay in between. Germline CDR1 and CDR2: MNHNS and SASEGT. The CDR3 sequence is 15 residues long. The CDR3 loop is CASSENLLLHQPQHF. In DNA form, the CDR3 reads TGTGCCAGCAGTGAAAATCTTCTCCTTCATCAGCCCCAGCATTTT.

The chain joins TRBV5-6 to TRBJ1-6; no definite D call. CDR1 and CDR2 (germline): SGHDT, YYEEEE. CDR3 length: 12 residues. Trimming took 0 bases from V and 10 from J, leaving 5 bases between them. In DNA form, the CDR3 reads TGTGCCAGCAGCTTGGGCGACTCACCCCTCCACTTT. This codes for CASSLGDSPLHF.

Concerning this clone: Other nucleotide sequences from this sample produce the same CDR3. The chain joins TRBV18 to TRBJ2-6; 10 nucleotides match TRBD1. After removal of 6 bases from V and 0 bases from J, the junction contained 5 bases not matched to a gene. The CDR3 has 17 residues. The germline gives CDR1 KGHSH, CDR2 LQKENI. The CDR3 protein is CASSPDRGGSGANVLTF. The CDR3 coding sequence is TGTGCCAGCTCCCCGGACAGGGGGGGCTCTGGGGCCAACGTCCTGACTTTC.

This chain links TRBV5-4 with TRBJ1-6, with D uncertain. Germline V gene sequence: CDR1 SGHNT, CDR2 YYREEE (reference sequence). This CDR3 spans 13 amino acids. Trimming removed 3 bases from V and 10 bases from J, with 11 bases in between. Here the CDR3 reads CASSYIEGSPLHF. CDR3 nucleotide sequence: TGTGCCAGCAGCTATATAGAGGGATCACCCCTCCACTTT.